This record concerns one T cell receptor (beta chain) sequence. Per germline, CDR1 SGHNT and CDR2 YYREEE (reference sequence). The V end lost 0 bases, the J end lost 9 bases, and 15 bases lay between the germline ends. The CDR3 is 15 residues long. The sample belongs to a study of blood T cell repertoires in COVID-19. Study at large: Material from acute and convalescent COVID-19 was sourced from the United States, Italy and Spain. From T cells, B-cell-depleted T cells, or PBMCs came the material, which was cDNA or gDNA.

Per the authors' pipeline: Reference gene primer amplification gave estimated nucleated cell counts. Profiled with immunoSEQ multiplex PCR; TCRdb holds only in-frame clones, not every one. That table gives V, J and clone size, and the DNA gave D and trimming. The sample has about 320,000 clones; 85% are singletons. The chain combines TRBV5-4 with TRBJ1-4; TRBD1 is a possible D gene (5 bases). The receptor was derived from a human donor in a cohort sampled during active COVID-19. Sample: peripheral blood. In DNA, the CDR3 is TGTGCCAGCAGCTTGGAGGGGCGCGAGCCGAAAAAACTGTTTTTT. Translation gives CASSLEGREPKKLFF.